This T cell receptor beta chain was identified during a study of cytomegalovirus exposure and HLA in healthy donors listed by TCRdb under 2017. Background for the entire study: An earlier analysis of 587 of the donors reported under 300 Gb of sequence data and around 100 million unique TCR beta sequences obtained from some 170 million T cells. Four or five DR-DQ haplotypes were treated as single units for association and clustering because of strong linkage in the cohort. Both class I and class II loci were covered by HLA typing, at four-digit resolution. All discovery cohort repertoires had been generated using a single sequencing platform. Genome-wide SNP genotypes for about 60% of the roughly 670 donors were used in a later genetic analysis, which treated that subset as a discovery cohort. To predict cytomegalovirus infection status, the study brought together high-throughput TCR immunosequencing, statistical association of individual TCRs with disease status, and machine learning. A later analysis re-examined previously published TCR beta repertoires from just over 650 donors and added high-resolution HLA genotyping to investigate patterns of TCR occurrence. The number of typed donors differed by locus: roughly 620-640 for A, B, C, DRB1 and DQB1; 522 for DQA1; 606 for DPA1; and around 470 for DPB1. Of the roughly 420 genotyped donors, 75% to 85% were placed in the genetic ancestry cluster associated with self-reported Caucasian donors. The study aimed to test whether cataloging public T cell receptors could reveal signatures of past pathogen exposure. An earlier analysis of some 500 of the donors applied high-throughput TCR beta sequencing to assess whether each TCR beta V gene segment acted as functional or pseudogenic. Donor age, sex, ethnicity and CMV serostatus were collected together with the repertoire data. A separate validation cohort of roughly 130 different subjects was used in addition to the roughly 670-subject first cohort. In the later analysis, no new phenotypic data were used to find candidate immune exposures; instead, reliance was placed on TCR beta sequences and their occurrence across donors. Using immunosequencing, the study profiled T cell repertoires from fewer than 850 subjects and related those repertoires to cytomegalovirus serostatus. Among 300 to 450 genotyped donors of the cohort, an average of about 240,000 unique TCR beta nucleotide sequences were sequenced per donor, roughly 20% of them non-productive. An early release that covered about 600 HLA-typed donors contained about 300 gigabases of sequencing data and about 84 million unique TCR sequences.

Libraries were made using the immunoSEQ multiplex PCR assay. For the multiplex PCR, a mixture combining 60 forward primers for TCR Vbeta segments and 13 reverse primers for TCR Jbeta segments was used. The CDR3 region of rearranged TCR beta genes was amplified from genomic DNA with a multiplex PCR assay. Amplified TCR beta libraries were sequenced as 87-base-pair reads on the Illumina HiSeq System. The original methods were these. A later analysis counted around 72 million unique TCR beta chains across the 550 to 700 repertoires, and about 10 million of these chains were shared by at least two donors. A nearest-neighbor algorithm error-corrected the raw reads and collapsed the reads into unique sequences, merging closely related sequences to remove PCR and sequencing errors. To assign V, D and J gene segments, CDR3 sequences were aligned to IMGT reference sequences. For a sequence to be retained, at least a six-nucleotide match to both a V gene segment and a J gene segment was required. A rearrangement counted as productive if the CDR3 had no stop codons and remained in frame with V and J, and every other rearrangement counted as non-productive. CDR3 was defined according to IMGT convention as the region running from the second conserved V-encoded cysteine to the conserved J-encoded phenylalanine. The earlier analysis of about 620 of the donors excluded sequences that lacked an unambiguous match to a single V gene segment. In an earlier analysis of 587 of the donors, V segments were called functional above 56.7% productive rearrangements and were called segregating when the between-donor standard deviation exceeded 5%. A statistical classification framework was built for diagnosing cytomegalovirus status from the catalog of TCR beta chain sequences. A later analysis assigned V and J genes by comparing TCR nucleotide sequences with IMGT/GENE-DB human TR gene sequences. A later analysis assigned CDR3 sequences and most-parsimonious VDJ recombination scenarios with the TCRdist pipeline. In a later analysis, every TCR beta chain was defined by the combination of its CDR3 amino acid sequence and its V-gene family, and reads without a unique V-gene family were dropped. To address suspected cross-contamination and a sequencing artifact, a later analysis removed several hundred highly shared, low-generation-probability nucleotide sequences. For each public chain, a later analysis derived a clonal expansion index from normalized ranks of inferred template counts within each repertoire. Generation probabilities in a later analysis came from a VDJ recombination model fitted to out-of-frame rearrangements, and those results were checked against IGoR. In a later analysis, TCR-TCR, TCR-HLA and TCR-CMV co-occurrence was scored with hypergeometric tests, and a repertoire-size bias correction was applied to TCR pairs. False discovery rates were estimated in a later analysis by permuting HLA or CMV assignments 20 times. In a later analysis, co-occurring TCRs were grouped with DBSCAN, and TCRdist sequence similarity was added when clustering was performed within HLA-allele-positive subsets. Repertoires with fewer than 30,000 or more than 120,000 public chains, plus five repertoires with anomalous nucleotide sharing, were excluded from co-occurrence clustering. The clones in this table, taken by TCRdb from immuneACCESS, are in-frame only. Not every clone is retained; where verified, under half of the shortfall comes from an unresolved V gene, and the cause of the rest is unknown. Clonal size and the V and J genes are those of that table, whereas D and trimming came from the DNA. The sample profile shows 70,000 to 95,000 clones; 76% of them were found once. 4% to 5.5% of the sample is held by the ten biggest clonotypes.

The CDR3 measures 14 amino acids from cysteine to phenylalanine. Only the CDR3 DNA is retained, 42 bases long and in frame from the first base. Cut back by 4 bases and 1 base, the V and J ends lie 11 bases apart. The germline V gene provides CDR1 MGHRA and CDR2 YSYEKL. The cohort comprised 710 or so healthy bone marrow donors. Cohort members were all nominally healthy when sampled, although unrecorded immune exposures were likely present. The donor was CMV seropositive and was included in the group of 250 to 300 seropositive cohort members. A peripheral blood sample was collected from each donor, and TCR beta sequencing was performed on peripheral blood mononuclear cells. Genomic DNA extraction from the blood cell samples was performed with the Qiagen DNeasy Blood Extraction Kit. As for this clone: This receptor's antigen is unknown. Qualities for individual bases were not recorded, and no much larger clone is one base off.

Broader findings and caveats from the paper: The sequencing pipeline was judged likely to have produced a cluster of highly shared sequence variants as a technical artifact. According to a later genetic analysis, donors in an Asian-associated ancestry cluster had fewer N-insertions in productive TCRs than the approximately 630-donor mean. The 87-base-pair reads could not distinguish some IMGT-functional V segments, including TRBV6-2 and TRBV6-3, so those segments were excluded. In a later analysis, HLA-associated TCR beta chains showed more clonal expansion and lower generation probabilities than non-associated chains that were equally common. A further reported finding was that TCR beta sequences accurately predicted the HLA-A and HLA-B alleles for most subjects in the first cohort. Linkage disequilibrium might explain the correlated functional status among segregating V segments, but an unknown experimental factor could not be ruled out. Across donors, most TCR sequences were observed very rarely, whereas some public TCRs were present in many individuals. The study gave a list of around 170 TCR beta chains associated with cytomegalovirus. When HLA alleles, especially DR and DQ, strongly co-occurred, attributing TCR associations to individual alleles was difficult. Broadly in line with IMGT annotations, most TCR beta V segments showed up in productive rearrangements about 87% or about 30% of the time in an earlier analysis of around 600 of the donors. Roughly uniform sequencing depth across donors was assumed in presence/absence analyses, although this assumption may not hold. A later genetic analysis associated a missense DCLRE1C variant with V-gene and J-gene trimming of TCR beta chains, and an independent cohort replicated the association. According to a later analysis, parvovirus B19, influenza, CMV and Epstein-Barr virus appeared linked to several top co-occurrence clusters. The authors suggested that the approach could potentially be generalized to other disease states and immunological phenotypes. Only TCR beta chains were sequenced in this cohort, and the absence of alpha or paired-chain data limited detectable features. The earlier analysis of some 560 of the donors excluded over 15 rarely observed V segments, including chromosome 9 orphons, because counts were too low. HLA typing was unavailable for some donors at each locus, so association tests used only the typed subset. A few of the identified cytomegalovirus-associated TCR beta chains were confirmed in vitro to be specific for cytomegalovirus antigens. The classifier was reported to diagnose cytomegalovirus status with high specificity and sensitivity in both the original cohort and the validation cohort. In a later analysis, the rate of TCR association differed among HLA loci, with DRB1 alleles having the most associated TCRs and HLA-C alleles having the fewest. The only immune exposure information available for the cohort was CMV serostatus. At a false discovery rate of 0.05, a later analysis linked approximately 18,000 TCR beta sequences to specific HLA alleles. In a later analysis, most CMV-associated TCR beta chains were found to appear HLA-restricted, with HLA associations seemingly driven largely by CMV exposure.

Recombination joined TRBV4-1 with TRBJ2-7; possibly the D gene is TRBD2, per 6 matching bases. This receptor was taken from a man in his thirties or forties in good health and CMV-seropositive. Sequencing used PBMCs. The nucleotide sequence is given as TGCGCCAGCAGCCGGGAGGCACGGTCCTACGAGCAGTACTTC. Translated, this gives CASSREARSYEQYF.